The 27 T cell receptor beta chains below come from one sample, sequenced in a study of shared clonotypes between healthy human individuals. Profiled with immunoSEQ multiplex PCR; TCRdb holds only in-frame clones, not every one. Among fewer than 350,000 clones listed, around nine tenths were seen once. Sequencing was carried out using memory CD8+ T cells sorted from blood. Subset of the sample: CD45RO+ cells pooled with CCR7-negative TemRA cells. Receptors originate from a man aged 18 to 29 in good health.

The V gene is TRBV5-6, the J gene TRBJ1-1, with TRBD1 as a possible D gene (6 bases). Trimming stripped 5 bases from V and 4 bases from J, with 12 bases between. Germline V gene sequence: CDR1 SGHDT, CDR2 YYEEEE. This CDR3 is 13 amino acids long. The CDR3 spells CASSLTGSTEAFF. Written as DNA, the CDR3 is TGTGCCAGCAGTCTAACAGGGAGCACTGAAGCTTTCTTT.

The chain uses TRBV19 and TRBJ1-4; tentatively, D is TRBD1 (5 bases). The CDR3 totals 15 residues. CDR1 is LNHDA and CDR2 is SQIVND in the germline V gene (reference sequence). Trimming took 3 bases from V and 1 from J, leaving 9 bases between them. CDR3 DNA sequence: TGTGCCAGTAGTATTCTGGGGGAAACTAATGAAAAACTGTTTTTT. It is translated as CASSILGETNEKLFF.

The rearrangement joins TRBV5-4 to TRBJ2-5; D call uncertain. Germline loops: CDR1 SGHNT, CDR2 YYREEE (reference sequence). CDR3 length equals 13 residues. V was shortened by 2 bases and J by 5 bases, with 10 bases between the two germline ends. DNA of the CDR3: TGTGCCAGCAGCTTAACAGTAGGGGAGACCCAGTACTTC. Translation: CASSLTVGETQYF.

The chain has TRBV7-2 and TRBJ2-1; D is perhaps TRBD2 (6 bases). CDR1 and CDR2 from the germline V gene are SGHTA and FQGNSA. The CDR3 extends over 14 amino acids. The ends were cut back, 8 bases at V and 6 bases at J, with 17 bases in the middle. The CDR3 region has the DNA TGTGCCAGCGGCCCGAGACTAGATCTCAATGAGCAGTTCTTC. Protein product: CASGPRLDLNEQFF. Full variable domain (remainder filled in from reference TRBV7-2 and TRBJ2-1): GAGVSQSPSNKVTEKGKDVELRCDPISGHTALYWYRQSLGQGLEFLIYFQGNSAPDKSGLPSDRFSAERTGGSVSTLTIQRTQQEDSAVYLCASGPRLDLNEQFFGPGTRLTVL.

V is TRBV6-6 and J is TRBJ2-5, with D perhaps matching TRBD1 or TRBD2 (7 bases each). Germline loops: CDR1 MNHNY, CDR2 SVGAGI (reference sequence). CDR3 length: 15 residues. Trimming removed 5 bases from V and 5 bases from J, with 18 bases in between. In nucleotides, the CDR3 is TGTGCCAGCAGTCCCCGGGGGAGGGGGCACGAGACCCAGTACTTC. Translated: CASSPRGRGHETQYF.

The chain has TRBV7-9 and TRBJ1-3; D is possibly TRBD1 (6 bases). V lost 0 bases and J 0 bases, leaving 9 bases between the germline ends. Germline CDR1 SEHNR, CDR2 FQNEAQ (reference sequence). The CDR3 is made up of 16 amino acids. The CDR3 loop reads CASSLADSSSGNTIYF. CDR3 bases: TGTGCCAGCAGCTTAGCGGACAGTTCCTCTGGAAACACCATATATTTT.

The chain uses TRBV5-4 and TRBJ1-2, with D unclear. The V gene's germline CDR1 is SGHNT and CDR2 YYREEE (reference sequence). This CDR3 contains 15 residues. The ends were cut back, 0 bases at V and 7 bases at J, with 16 bases in the middle. As DNA, the CDR3 is TGTGCCAGCAGCTTGGTAAAGAGGGCCCATGGTGGCTACACCTTC. It yields the protein CASSLVKRAHGGYTF.

V usage is TRBV4-3 and J usage is TRBJ1-2; unclear D gene. The CDR3 runs 15 residues. V lost 1 base and J 3 bases, leaving 12 bases between the germline ends. CDR1 is LGHNA, CDR2 YSLEER, per germline. The CDR3 loop reads CASSQVPGPDYGYTF. The CDR3, as DNA: TGCGCCAGCAGCCAAGTCCCGGGCCCTGACTATGGCTACACCTTC.

The chain employs TRBV4-3 and TRBJ2-1; D not certain. CDR1 and CDR2 from the germline V gene are LGHNA and YSLEER. Trimming shortened V by 6 bases and J by 10 bases, and 16 bases separated the two germline ends. CDR3 length: 13 amino acids. Here the CDR3 DNA reads TGCGCCAGCAGTCCTAGACCCCTCACGGAGCAGTTCTTC. This encodes CASSPRPLTEQFF.

The genes are TRBV6-1 and TRBJ2-3; 7 bases are shared with TRBD2. The germline CDR1 and CDR2 sequences are MNHNS and SASEGT. CDR3 size: 15 residues. J was trimmed by 2 bases and V by 6 bases; bases with no gene match: 8. The CDR3 DNA follows: TGTGCCAGCAGCCCCCTTCGGGGGGACACAGATACGCAGTATTTT. The encoded protein is CASSPLRGDTDTQYF.

This clone was recorded many times. The J gene is TRBJ2-1, the V gene TRBV13; the match to TRBD1 covers 7 bases. With V trimmed by 6 bases and J by 1 base, 9 bases remained unmatched. Germline assignment: CDR1 PRHDT and CDR2 FYEKMQ (reference sequence). CDR3 length: 16 amino acids. CDR3 DNA sequence: TGTGCCAGCAGGCAAAGGGGACAGAGTTCCTACAATGAGCAGTTCTTC. It is translated as CASRQRGQSSYNEQFF.

The genes are TRBV10-3 and TRBJ1-3; D remains unclear. With 8 bases removed from V and 5 bases from J, the gap between germline ends came to 7 bases. CDR1 and CDR2 from the germline V gene are ENHRY and SYGVKD. This CDR3 contains 11 residues. DNA for the CDR3: TGTGCCATCGGCCGAAGAAACACCATATATTTT. Protein: CAIGRRNTIYF.

The gene calls are TRBV4-3 and TRBJ2-5; 14 positions agree with TRBD2. V lost 3 bases to trimming and J lost 4 bases; unmatched junction nucleotides: 1. Germline CDR1 and CDR2: LGHNA and YSLEER. CDR3 length: 15 amino acids. The CDR3 sequence: CASSHGLAGGETQYF. The CDR3 DNA follows: TGCGCCAGCAGCCACGGACTAGCGGGAGGAGAGACCCAGTACTTC.

CDR3 in amino acids: CASSLMGQGLEKLFF. CDR3 nucleotide sequence: TGCGCCAGCAGCTTAATGGGACAGGGATTAGAAAAACTGTTTTTT. V is TRBV5-1 and J is TRBJ1-4; 9 nucleotides line up with TRBD1. Losses at the gene ends were 2 bases for V and 8 bases for J; bases not matched to a gene: 7. This CDR3 is built from 15 residues. Germline V gives CDR1 SGHRS, CDR2 YFSETQ.

The rearrangement uses TRBV5-6 and TRBJ2-7; 10 bases fit TRBD2. The length of the CDR3 is 14 residues. V lost 3 bases to trimming and J lost 1 base; unmatched junction nucleotides: 1. CDR1 is SGHDT and CDR2 is YYEEEE in the germline V gene. The DNA for the CDR3 is TGTGCCAGCAGCTCACTAGCGGGATCCTACGAGCAGTACTTC. Protein: CASSSLAGSYEQYF.

This clone was counted only a few times. The chain employs TRBV6-1 and TRBJ2-1, with 8 bases aligning to TRBD1. The germline V gene encodes CDR1 MNHNS and CDR2 SASEGT. This CDR3 has 15 residues. Trimming took 3 bases from V and 0 from J; bases not matched to a gene: 1. This CDR3 reads CASSDGTGSYNEQFF. In DNA form, the CDR3 reads TGTGCCAGCAGTGACGGGACAGGCTCCTACAATGAGCAGTTCTTC.

The gene calls are TRBV6-1 and TRBJ2-1, with 14 bases matching TRBD2. CDR3 length: 15 amino acids. Germline-derived CDR1 and CDR2 are MNHNS and SASEGT. After removal of 4 bases from V and 6 bases from J, the junction contained 2 bases not matched to a gene. CDR3 loop: CASSVGTSGSNEQFF. As DNA, the CDR3 is TGTGCCAGCAGTGTTGGGACTAGCGGGAGCAATGAGCAGTTCTTC.

The V and J genes are TRBV18 and TRBJ2-7; D not certain. CDR1 is KGHSH, CDR2 LQKENI, per germline. V was shortened by 3 bases and J by 3 bases, with 3 bases between the two germline ends. The CDR3 consists of 11 residues. The CDR3 region has the DNA TGTGCCAGCTCACCGGACTACGAGCAGTACTTC. Translated: CASSPDYEQYF.

This clone came up a few times. The chain recombines TRBV30 with TRBJ1-6, with D possibly TRBD1 on 6 matching bases. Germline CDR1 and CDR2: GTSNPN and SVGIG (reference sequence). V lost 2 bases and J lost 9, with 8 bases in between. The CDR3 length is 12 residues. CDR3 in amino acids: CAWSTGSSPLHF. DNA of the CDR3: TGTGCCTGGAGTACAGGGAGTTCACCCCTCCACTTT.

The chain combines TRBV11-2 with TRBJ2-2; D perhaps matches TRBD2 (5 bases). V lost 8 bases and J lost 8, with 15 bases in between. CDR1 is SGHAT and CDR2 is FQNNGV in the germline V gene. The CDR3 is 13 residues long. CDR3 sequence (DNA): TGTGCCAGCCGGACGGGAATATTTGGGGAGCTGTTTTTT. This translates into CASRTGIFGELFF.

The rearrangement joins TRBV7-6 to TRBJ1-2; D ambiguous. V was shortened by 1 base and J by 0 bases, with 9 bases between the two germline ends. Germline CDR1 reads SGHVS; CDR2 reads FNYEAQ. The CDR3 is 15 residues long. The CDR3 coding sequence is TGTGCCAGCAGCTTAGAGGCGGAAGCTAACTATGGCTACACCTTC. This codes for CASSLEAEANYGYTF.

The V and J genes are TRBV2 and TRBJ2-1; 12 positions match TRBD2. Germline CDR1 and CDR2: SNHLY and FYNNEI. With V trimmed by 10 bases and J by 6 bases, 4 bases remained unmatched. There are 13 residues in the CDR3. CDR3 nucleotide sequence: TGTGCCATCCCGGGACTAGCGGGCAATGAGCAGTTCTTC. This codes for CAIPGLAGNEQFF.

The genes are TRBV6-1 and TRBJ1-4; 8 positions agree with TRBD1. This CDR3 region has 16 residues. V lost 3 bases, J lost 6 bases, and 9 bases stayed unmatched. Per the germline V gene, CDR1 is MNHNS and CDR2 is SASEGT. The CDR3 reads CASSDPDRVYDEKLFF. The CDR3 DNA reads as TGTGCCAGCAGTGACCCGGACAGGGTTTATGATGAAAAACTGTTTTTT.

The rearrangement uses TRBV7-2 and TRBJ1-5; tentative D call: TRBD1 (5 bases). This CDR3 has 14 residues. Germline V gene data show CDR1 as SGHTA and CDR2 as FQGNSA. V lost 3 bases to trimming and J lost 3 bases, with 9 bases between them. CDR3 in amino acids: CASSLGPNNQPQHF. Here the CDR3 DNA reads TGTGCCAGCAGCTTGGGACCGAACAATCAGCCCCAGCATTTT.

In nucleotides, the CDR3 is TGTGCCAGCAGCTTAGAGGCAGGCGAGTTCGCCGGGGAGCTGTTTTTT. Its protein product is CASSLEAGEFAGELFF. This rearrangement joins TRBV13 to TRBJ2-2, with D hard to call. V lost 1 base to trimming and J lost 6 bases, with 15 bases between them. This CDR3 has 16 residues. Germline V CDR1 and CDR2: PRHDT, FYEKMQ (reference sequence). The full variable domain, in which reference TRBV13 and TRBJ2-2 provide the parts outside the CDR3, is AAGVIQSPRHLIKEKRETATLKCYPIPRHDTVYWYQQGPGQDPQFLISFYEKMQSDKGSIPDRFSAQQFSDYHSELNMSSLELGDSALYFCASSLEAGEFAGELFFGEGSRLTVL.

The chain couples TRBV7-9 to TRBJ2-7; no firm D call. The CDR3 is made up of 13 amino acids. Germline-derived CDR1 and CDR2 are SEHNR and FQNEAQ (reference sequence). V was shortened by 4 bases and J by 3 bases, with 10 bases between the two germline ends. DNA for the CDR3: TGTGCCAGCAGCTCGATTTATGACTACGAGCAGTACTTC. This encodes CASSSIYDYEQYF.

The chain has TRBV4-1 and TRBJ1-5; perhaps TRBD1 as D (5 bases). Germline CDR1 reads MGHRA; CDR2 reads YSYEKL. Between the trimmed V and J ends, which lost 3 bases and 6 bases, there was a span of 21 bases. CDR3 size: 17 residues. Here the CDR3 DNA reads TGCGCCAGCAGCCAGGCCGGGACCCCAAACCGGGGTCAGCCCCAGCATTTT. It yields the protein CASSQAGTPNRGQPQHF.